This TCR beta chain comes out of a study of cytomegalovirus exposure and HLA in healthy donors. At the level of the study: As released early, the data held 70 million to 95 million unique TCRs from HLA-typed donors. The study's findings and limits: Later work found most CMV-associated TCR beta chains apparently HLA-restricted.

The PCR was carried out with 60 Vbeta primers and 13 Jbeta primers. Sequencing used immunoSEQ multiplex PCR; TCRdb keeps in-frame clones, though not all of them. The data hold about 120,000 clones, with about 78% observed a single time. Concerning this clone itself: Its antigen remains unknown.

Germline V gives CDR1 SGHTA, CDR2 FQGNSA. This CDR3 has 14 amino acids. Trimming shortened V by 4 bases and J by 4 bases, and 8 bases separated the two germline ends. This TCR came from a woman aged 40 to 50 in good health and CMV-seropositive. The rearrangement joins TRBV7-2 to TRBJ2-6; D is unclear. The source material was PBMCs. The CDR3 spells CASSSQAGANVLTF. CDR3 nucleotides: TGTGCCAGCAGCTCCCAAGCCGGGGCCAACGTCCTGACTTTC.